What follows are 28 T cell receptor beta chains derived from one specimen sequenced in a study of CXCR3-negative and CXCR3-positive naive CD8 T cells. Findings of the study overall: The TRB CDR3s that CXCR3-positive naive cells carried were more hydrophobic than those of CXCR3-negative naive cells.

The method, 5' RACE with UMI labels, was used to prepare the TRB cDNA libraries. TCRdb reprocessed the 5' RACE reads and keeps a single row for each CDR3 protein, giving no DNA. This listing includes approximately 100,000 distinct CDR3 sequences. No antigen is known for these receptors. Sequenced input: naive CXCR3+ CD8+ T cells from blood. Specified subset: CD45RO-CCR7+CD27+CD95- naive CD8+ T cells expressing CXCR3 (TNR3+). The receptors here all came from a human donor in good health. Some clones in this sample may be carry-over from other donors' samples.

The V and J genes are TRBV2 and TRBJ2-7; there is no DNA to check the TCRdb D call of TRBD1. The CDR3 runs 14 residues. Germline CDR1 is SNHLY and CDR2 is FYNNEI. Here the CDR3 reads CASSPPNHGGEQYF.

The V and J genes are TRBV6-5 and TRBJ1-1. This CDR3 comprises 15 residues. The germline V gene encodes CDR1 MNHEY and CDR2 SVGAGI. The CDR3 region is CASSTDIRMNTEAFF.

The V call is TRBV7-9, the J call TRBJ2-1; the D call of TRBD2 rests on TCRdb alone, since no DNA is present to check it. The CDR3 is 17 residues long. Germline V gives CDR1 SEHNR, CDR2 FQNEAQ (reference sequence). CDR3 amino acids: CASSPGTSGSSYNEQFF.

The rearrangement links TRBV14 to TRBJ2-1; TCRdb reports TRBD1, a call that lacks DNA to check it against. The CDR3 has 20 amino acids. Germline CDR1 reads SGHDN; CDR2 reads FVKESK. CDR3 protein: CASSQEFGRGEGGTYNEQFF.

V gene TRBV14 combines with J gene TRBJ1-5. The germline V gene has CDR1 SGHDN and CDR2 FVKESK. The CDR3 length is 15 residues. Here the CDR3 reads CASSPGPNSNQPQHF. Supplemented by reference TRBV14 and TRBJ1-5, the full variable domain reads EAGVTQFPSHSVIEKGQTVTLRCDPISGHDNLYWYRRVMGKEIKFLLHFVKESKQDESGMPNNRFLAERTGGTYSTLKVQPAELEDSGVYFCASSPGPNSNQPQHFGDGTRLSIL.

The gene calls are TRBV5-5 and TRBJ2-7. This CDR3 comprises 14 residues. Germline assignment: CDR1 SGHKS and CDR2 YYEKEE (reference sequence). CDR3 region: CASSLGGRVYEQYF.

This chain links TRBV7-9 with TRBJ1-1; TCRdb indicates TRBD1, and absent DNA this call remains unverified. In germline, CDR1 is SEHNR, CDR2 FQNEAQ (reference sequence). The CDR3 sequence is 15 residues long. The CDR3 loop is CASSLGTQGTLEAFF.

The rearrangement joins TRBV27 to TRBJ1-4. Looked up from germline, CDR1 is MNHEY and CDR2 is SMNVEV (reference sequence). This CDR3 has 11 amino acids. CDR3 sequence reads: CASRVGEKLFF.

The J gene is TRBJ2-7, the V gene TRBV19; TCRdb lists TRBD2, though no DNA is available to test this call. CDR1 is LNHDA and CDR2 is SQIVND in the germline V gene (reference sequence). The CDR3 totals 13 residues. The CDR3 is CASSSGRGYEQYF.

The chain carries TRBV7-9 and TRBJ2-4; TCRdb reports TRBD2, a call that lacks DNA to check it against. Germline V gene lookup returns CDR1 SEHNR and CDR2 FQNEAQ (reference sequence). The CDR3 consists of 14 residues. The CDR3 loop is CASSLGFREDIQYF.

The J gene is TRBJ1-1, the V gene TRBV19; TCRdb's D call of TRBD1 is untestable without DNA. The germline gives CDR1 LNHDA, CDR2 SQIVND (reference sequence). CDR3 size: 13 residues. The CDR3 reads CASRQTGDAEAFF.

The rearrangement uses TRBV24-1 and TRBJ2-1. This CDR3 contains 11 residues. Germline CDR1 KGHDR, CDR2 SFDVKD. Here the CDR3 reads CATSDFGEQFF.

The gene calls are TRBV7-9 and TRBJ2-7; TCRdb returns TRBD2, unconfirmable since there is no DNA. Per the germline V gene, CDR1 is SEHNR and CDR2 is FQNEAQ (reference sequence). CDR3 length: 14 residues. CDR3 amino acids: CASSSPGLAYEQYF.

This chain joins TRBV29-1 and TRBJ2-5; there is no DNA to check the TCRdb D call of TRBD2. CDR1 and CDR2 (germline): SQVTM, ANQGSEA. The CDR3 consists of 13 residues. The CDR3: CSVDREIQETQYF.

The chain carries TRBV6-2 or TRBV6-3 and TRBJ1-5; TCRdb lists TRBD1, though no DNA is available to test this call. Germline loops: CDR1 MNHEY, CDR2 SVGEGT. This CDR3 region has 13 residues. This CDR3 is CASNLQGNQPQHF.

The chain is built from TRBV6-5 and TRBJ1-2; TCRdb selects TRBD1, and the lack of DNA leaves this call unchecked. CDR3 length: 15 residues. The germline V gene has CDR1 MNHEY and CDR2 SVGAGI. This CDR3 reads CASSYGTGLNYGYTF.

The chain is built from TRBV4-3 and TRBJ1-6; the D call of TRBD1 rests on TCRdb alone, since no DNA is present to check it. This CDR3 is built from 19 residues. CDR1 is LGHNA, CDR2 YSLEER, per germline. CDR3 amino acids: CASSQDLSGEDFRNSPLHF.

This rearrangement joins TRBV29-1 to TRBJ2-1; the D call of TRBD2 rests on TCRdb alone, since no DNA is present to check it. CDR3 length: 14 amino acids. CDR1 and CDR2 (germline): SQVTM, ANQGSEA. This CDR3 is CSVVAGGSYNEQFF.

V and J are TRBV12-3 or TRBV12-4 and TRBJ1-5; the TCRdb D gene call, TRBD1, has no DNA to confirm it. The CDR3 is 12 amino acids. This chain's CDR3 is CASSQDTWSQHF.

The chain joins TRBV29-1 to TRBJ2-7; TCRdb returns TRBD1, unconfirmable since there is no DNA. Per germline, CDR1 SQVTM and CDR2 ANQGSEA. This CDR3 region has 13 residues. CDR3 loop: CGVAIPGRYEQYF.

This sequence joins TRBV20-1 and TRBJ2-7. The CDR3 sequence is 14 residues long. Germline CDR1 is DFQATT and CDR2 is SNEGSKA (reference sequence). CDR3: CSARNRWSVNEQYF.

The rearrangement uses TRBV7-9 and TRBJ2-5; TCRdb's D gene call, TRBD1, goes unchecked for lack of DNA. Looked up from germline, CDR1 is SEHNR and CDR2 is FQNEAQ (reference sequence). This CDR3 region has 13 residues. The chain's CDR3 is CASSFQGQENQYF.

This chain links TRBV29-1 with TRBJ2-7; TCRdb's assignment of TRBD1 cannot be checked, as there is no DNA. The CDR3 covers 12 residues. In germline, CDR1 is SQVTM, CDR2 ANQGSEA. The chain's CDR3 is CSGSQGGYEQYF.

CDR3 sequence: CSVGLESEAFF. The genes are TRBV29-1 and TRBJ1-1. CDR3 length: 11 residues. The germline V gene encodes CDR1 SQVTM and CDR2 ANQGSEA.

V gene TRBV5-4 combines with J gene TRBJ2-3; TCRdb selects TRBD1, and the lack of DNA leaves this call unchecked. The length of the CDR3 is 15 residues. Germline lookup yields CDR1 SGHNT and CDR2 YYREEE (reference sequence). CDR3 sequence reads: CASSYGPGGTDTQYF. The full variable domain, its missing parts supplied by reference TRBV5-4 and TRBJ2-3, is ETGVTQSPTHLIKTRGQQVTLRCSSQSGHNTVSWYQQALGQGPQFIFQYYREEENGRGNFPPRFSGLQFPNYSSELNVNALELDDSALYLCASSYGPGGTDTQYFGPGTRLTVL.

The CDR3 sequence is CASSDPGQAYEQYF. V and J are TRBV7-9 and TRBJ2-7; TCRdb's D call, TRBD1, is unchecked because there is no DNA. The CDR3 has 14 residues. In germline, CDR1 is SEHNR, CDR2 FQNEAQ (reference sequence).

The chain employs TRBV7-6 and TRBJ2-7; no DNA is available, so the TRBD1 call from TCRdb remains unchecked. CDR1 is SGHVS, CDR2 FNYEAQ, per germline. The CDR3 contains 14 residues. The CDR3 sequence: CASSLDREPYEQYF.

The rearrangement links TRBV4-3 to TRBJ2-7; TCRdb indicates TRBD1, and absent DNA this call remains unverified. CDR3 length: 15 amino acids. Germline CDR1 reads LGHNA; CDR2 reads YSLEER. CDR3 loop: CASSQDNRASYEQYF.